Below are 28 T cell receptor beta chains sequenced from a single sample in a study of blood T cells in healthy people across ages. Primers used in a second PCR of about 7 to 12 cycles were a sample-barcoded 5' primer and a J-beta primer mix. One entry per CDR3 protein, called by TCRdb with MiXCR from the 5' RACE reads. This sample has about 1.1 million distinct CDR3 sequences, with less than 45% found just once. The material sequenced was blood. The receptors derive from a man aged 18 to 29 in good health.

This rearrangement joins TRBV20-1 to TRBJ1-6; tentative D call: TRBD1 (6 bases). CDR3 length: 16 amino acids. Germline V gene sequence: CDR1 DFQATT, CDR2 SNEGSKA (reference sequence). Trimming removed 1 base at V and 0 bases at J, with 10 bases between. In DNA form, the CDR3 reads TGCAGTGCTAGAGGGACAGCCGACTCCTATAATTCACCCCTCCACTTT. As protein: CSARGTADSYNSPLHF.

The genes are TRBV6-5 and TRBJ1-2, with no clear D. Deletions cut 0 bases from V and 8 bases from J, with 19 bases between. CDR3 length: 16 amino acids. Germline CDR1 is MNHEY and CDR2 is SVGAGI. CDR3 DNA: TGTGCCAGCAGTTACTCGGCCCATGGCGACCCGCTCGGCTACACCTTC. This translates into CASSYSAHGDPLGYTF.

This clonotype has at least ten counts. This rearrangement joins TRBV9 to TRBJ2-6; maybe TRBD1 (6 bases). V was shortened by 1 base and J by 1 base, with 6 bases between the two germline ends. Germline V CDR1 and CDR2: SGDLS, YYNGEE. The CDR3 sequence is 15 residues long. DNA for the CDR3: TGTGCCAGCAGCGTACAGGGGTCTGGGGCCAACGTCCTGACTTTC. Its protein product is CASSVQGSGANVLTF.

With regard to this clonotype: One end of the junction fails to match germline, which may point to a read error. The chain couples TRBV20-1 to TRBJ1-2; 9 positions agree with TRBD1. Germline CDR1 and CDR2: DFQATT and SNEGSKA (reference sequence). The CDR3 sequence is 15 residues long. DNA of the CDR3: TGCAGAGCTAGAGACCGGGACAGGGTTAACTATGGCTACACCTTC. Its translation: CRARDRDRVNYGYTF.

This clonotype occurred a few times. The chain uses TRBV25-1 and TRBJ1-4, with 7 positions matching TRBD1. The CDR3 runs 14 residues. V gave up 7 bases and J gave up 3 bases; unmatched junction bases: 5. CDR1 and CDR2 from the germline V gene are MGHDK and SYGVNS. The CDR3 is CASKAGQPNEKLFF. The CDR3 nucleotides read TGTGCCAGCAAGGCGGGACAGCCTAATGAAAAACTGTTTTTT.

In its sample, this clonotype was seen a few times. V and J are TRBV2 and TRBJ2-3; D gene unclear. V was shortened by 8 bases and J by 6 bases, with 6 bases between the two germline ends. Germline values: CDR1 SNHLY, CDR2 FYNNEI. The length of the CDR3 is 10 residues. The CDR3 DNA sequence: TGTGCCAGCTATGTGGATACGCAGTATTTT. Translation gives CASYVDTQYF.

V usage is TRBV7-6 and J usage is TRBJ1-1; D possibly corresponds to TRBD1 (5 bases). The V and J ends lost 5 bases and 2 bases respectively, with 21 bases between them. CDR3 length: 17 amino acids. Per germline, CDR1 SGHVS and CDR2 FNYEAQ. CDR3 loop: CASSPGTNKPLNTEAFF. In DNA form, the CDR3 reads TGTGCCAGCAGCCCCGGGACCAATAAACCTTTAAACACTGAAGCTTTCTTT.

This clonotype has just a few counts. The chain recombines TRBV20-1 with TRBJ2-7, with a possible D match to TRBD1 (6 bases). Germline CDR1 reads DFQATT; CDR2 reads SNEGSKA (reference sequence). Between the trimmed V and J ends, which lost 6 bases and 0 bases, there was a span of 9 bases. CDR3 length equals 12 residues. Written as DNA, the CDR3 is TGCAGTGCGGACAGCGGCTCCTACGAGCAGTACTTC. It is translated as CSADSGSYEQYF.

The chain uses TRBV20-1 and TRBJ2-1, with 8 bases identical to TRBD2. Germline V gene sequence: CDR1 DFQATT, CDR2 SNEGSKA (reference sequence). The length of the CDR3 is 17 residues. V lost 1 base and J lost 0; bases outside the gene matches: 8. DNA for the CDR3: TGCAGTGCTAGAGCATCGGGGGGGGAAAGCTCCTACAATGAGCAGTTCTTC. Translated: CSARASGGESSYNEQFF.

A few counts support this clonotype. This sequence joins TRBV12-3 or TRBV12-4 and TRBJ2-3; D possibly corresponds to TRBD2 (6 bases). V dropped 4 bases and J dropped 3 bases, with 11 bases sitting between them. This CDR3 has 14 residues. The CDR3 reads CASSWGTLTDTQYF. For the CDR3, the DNA is TGTGCCAGCAGTTGGGGGACTTTGACAGATACGCAGTATTTT.

Many counts were recorded for this clonotype. A read error may explain this, as a much larger clone is one base away. This rearrangement joins TRBV20-1 to TRBJ2-1, with D tentatively TRBD1 or TRBD2 (5 bases each). The CDR3 consists of 14 residues. Germline values: CDR1 DFQATT, CDR2 SNEGSKA (reference sequence). Trimming stripped 6 bases from V and 3 bases from J, with 15 bases between. The CDR3: CSARDVQGYNEQFF. DNA for the CDR3: TGCAGTGCCAGGGACGTCCAAGGCTACAATGAGCAGTTCTTC.

This clonotype was seen many times. This sequence joins TRBV15 and TRBJ2-1; D gene uncertain. The CDR3 has 11 residues. From germline, CDR1 is LNHNV and CDR2 YYDKDF (reference sequence). Trimming stripped 4 bases from V and 7 bases from J, with 5 bases between. The CDR3 nucleotides are TGTGCCACCAGCAATGTGAATGAGCAGTTCTTC. Protein product: CATSNVNEQFF.

The chain recombines TRBV5-1 with TRBJ2-2; a possible D gene is TRBD1 (7 bases). The CDR3 runs to 16 residues. The V end lost 4 bases, the J end lost 0 bases, and 13 bases lay between the germline ends. Germline CDR1 is SGHRS and CDR2 is YFSETQ. The CDR3 region is CASSPTGTANTGELFF. The CDR3 nucleotides read TGCGCCAGCAGCCCGACAGGGACTGCGAACACCGGGGAGCTGTTTTTT.

In this sample, this clonotype turned up a few times. J is TRBJ1-1 and V is TRBV6-6, with 11 bases lining up with TRBD1. In germline, CDR1 is MNHNY, CDR2 SVGAGI (reference sequence). Losses at the gene ends were 2 bases for V and 1 base for J; bases not matched to a gene: 3. CDR3 size: 16 residues. CDR3 in DNA: TGTGCCAGCAGTTACGGGACAGGGGGAGGGAACACTGAAGCTTTCTTT. Its protein is CASSYGTGGGNTEAFF.

This clonotype was found many times. The chain is built from TRBV9 and TRBJ1-1; D might be TRBD1 (6 bases). This CDR3 has 13 amino acids. Germline CDR1 and CDR2: SGDLS and YYNGEE. The V end was cut by 2 bases, the J end by 5 bases, with 10 bases between. The CDR3 DNA reads TGTGCCAGCAGCGTCCAGGGGAGTACTGAAGCTTTCTTT. It is translated as CASSVQGSTEAFF.

The sample holds a few counts of this clonotype. The V and J genes are TRBV4-1 and TRBJ2-1, with D maybe TRBD1 (6 bases). This CDR3 contains 16 residues. Germline-derived CDR1 and CDR2 are MGHRA and YSYEKL. V was trimmed by 0 bases and J by 4 bases, leaving 13 bases between them. DNA for the CDR3: TGCGCCAGCAGCCAAGATCCAGGGACACGGTACAATGAGCAGTTCTTC. This translates into CASSQDPGTRYNEQFF.

V gene TRBV28 combines with J gene TRBJ2-3, with D hard to call. The V end lost 8 bases, the J end lost 4 bases, and 19 bases lay between the germline ends. Germline loops: CDR1 MDHEN, CDR2 SYDVKM. This CDR3 contains 15 residues. The CDR3 DNA reads as TGTGCCAGCGCCACCCCGGGTCGCTTGGCAGATACGCAGTATTTT. Translating gives CASATPGRLADTQYF.

The V call is TRBV28, the J call TRBJ2-7; TRBD1 might be the D (5 bases). The J call may not be correct, given that the DNA end is closer to TRBJ2-5. Looked up from germline, CDR1 is MDHEN and CDR2 is SYDVKM. The CDR3 contains 13 residues. The CDR3: CASSVDNRETQYF. CDR3 nucleotide sequence: TGTGCCAGCAGTGTGGACAATCGAGAGACCCAGTACTTC.

The chain recombines TRBV9 with TRBJ2-5; 13 positions match TRBD2. V was clipped by 3 bases and J by 4 bases; unmatched bases: 9. CDR3 length: 17 amino acids. Germline CDR1 SGDLS, CDR2 YYNGEE. Here the CDR3 DNA reads TGTGCCAGCAGCGCGGAGGGACTAGCGGGATTAGGAGAGACCCAGTACTTC. This sequence encodes CASSAEGLAGLGETQYF.

The chain is built from TRBV20-1 and TRBJ1-5, with 8 bases aligning to TRBD1. V lost 5 bases and J lost 4; bases outside the gene matches: 4. Germline V gene data show CDR1 as DFQATT and CDR2 as SNEGSKA (reference sequence). This CDR3 contains 13 residues. For the CDR3, the DNA is TGCAGTGCTCAACAGGGGGGGAATCAGCCCCAGCATTTT. It codes for CSAQQGGNQPQHF.

This rearrangement joins TRBV21-1 to TRBJ2-3; the table's D call, TRBD2, was not checked against the DNA. TRBV21-1 is recorded as a pseudogene. The CDR3 covers 16 residues. The CDR3 protein is CASSKGASGRTDTQYF. CDR3 sequence (DNA): TGTGCCAGCAGCAAAGGGGCTAGCGGGCGCACAGATACGCAGTATTTT.

This clonotype was detected only a few times. J is TRBJ2-1 and V is TRBV20-1; TRBD2 matches 10 bases. V shed 0 bases and J 8 bases; nucleotides not matched to a gene: 7. Germline V gene data show CDR1 as DFQATT and CDR2 as SNEGSKA (reference sequence). This CDR3 is built from 15 residues. The CDR3 coding sequence is TGCAGTGCTAGAGATATCGAGCGGGGGGGCCATGAGCAGTTCTTC. Translating gives CSARDIERGGHEQFF.

This clonotype was detected ten times or more. The rearrangement uses TRBV5-1 and TRBJ2-3, with no clear D. The CDR3 sequence is 14 residues long. V was clipped by 0 bases and J by 1 base, with 6 bases between them. The germline V gene encodes CDR1 SGHRS and CDR2 YFSETQ. The chain's CDR3 is CASSLVTGTDTQYF. CDR3 nucleotides: TGCGCCAGCAGCTTGGTAACAGGCACAGATACGCAGTATTTT.

The chain has TRBV6-2 or TRBV6-3 and TRBJ1-2, with unresolved D. The CDR3 has 12 residues. The V gene's germline CDR1 is MNHEY and CDR2 SVGEGT. Deletions cut 6 bases from V and 4 bases from J, with 9 bases between. CDR3 region: CASRSYIYGYTF. The DNA for the CDR3 is TGTGCCAGCAGGTCCTATATCTATGGCTACACCTTC.

The CDR3 loop reads CASADRGETQYF. CDR3 nucleotides: TGTGCCAGCGCAGACAGGGGAGAGACCCAGTACTTC. J is TRBJ2-5 and V is TRBV6-2 or TRBV6-3; 8 bases align to TRBD1. Germline values: CDR1 MNHEY, CDR2 SVGEGT. There are 12 residues in the CDR3. V lost 8 bases, J lost 4 bases, and 3 bases stayed unmatched.

The chain has TRBV12-3 or TRBV12-4 and TRBJ1-5; D unclear. The CDR3 sequence is 14 residues long. The V gene lost 6 bases and the J gene lost 2 bases, with 11 bases spanning the gap. The CDR3 protein is CASSRDTGNQPQHF. The CDR3, as DNA: TGTGCCAGCAGCCGAGACACGGGCAATCAGCCCCAGCATTTT.

The V and J genes are TRBV19 and TRBJ1-6, with a weak D call TRBD1 (5 bases). This CDR3 is 15 amino acids long. V shed 7 bases and J shed 7 bases, with 17 bases lying between them. The germline gives CDR1 LNHDA, CDR2 SQIVND (reference sequence). The CDR3 bases are TGTGCCAGTAACCCTGCGGGACTCTCCAATTCACCCCTCCACTTT. Its protein is CASNPAGLSNSPLHF.

This rearrangement joins TRBV7-2 to TRBJ2-2, with D tentatively TRBD1 or TRBD2 (5 bases each). CDR1 and CDR2 (germline): SGHTA, FQGNSA. Trimming left V 3 bases short and J 6 bases short, with 14 bases between. This CDR3 has 15 residues. DNA for the CDR3: TGTGCCAGCAGCTTCGGGGCTTTATCCCCCGGGGAGCTGTTTTTT. Encoded protein: CASSFGALSPGELFF.